The rows below give T cell receptor beta chains drawn from one sample of a study of blood T cells in healthy people across ages. MiXCR, applied by TCRdb to the 5' RACE reads, yields one record per CDR3 protein. The sample has approximately 690,000 distinct CDR3 sequences, 40% to 45% seen once. Sequencing used blood. The receptors come from an older man in good health. The conserved cysteine and the conserved F or W are not part of the CDR3 here. Each record gives: V gene, CDR3 protein.

>TRBV18
ASSDRDRHGETQF
>TRBV5-1
ASSLNERTGELF
>TRBV30
AWSNLAGTEQY
>TRBV20-1
SAGRDRSTEAF
>TRBV7-2
ASRTRPGATGIYEQY
>TRBV5-1
ASSEDSRGELF
>TRBV20-1
SASSRPPQGQF
>TRBV7-6
ASSLPVGEQY
>TRBV6-5
ASRLGQGAYNEQF
>TRBV20-1
SAEKRGANVLT
>TRBV6-1
ASSEKRAAQETQY
>TRBV7-9
ASSPRTSGNVETQY
>TRBV27
ASSSRGRLAEQY
>TRBV16
ASSQSGAPRTEAF
>TRBV6-5
ASALLGADTEAF
>TRBV21-1
ARGRPNEQY
>TRBV10-1
ASSGATGGDTQY
>TRBV5-1
ASSPRTGGSYGYT
>TRBV11-1
ASSLSTGASYNEQF
>TRBV4-3
ASSPRTGVADTQY
>TRBV20-1
SAGGFSGGAYNEQF
>TRBV7-2
ASSFGQRSTNEKLF
>TRBV6-2/TRBV6-3
ASSNTGMQETQY
>TRBV14
ASSQLGSGSITDTQY
>TRBV29-1
SVEASTVNTGELF
>TRBV4-3
ASSPGLFQETQY
>TRBV20-1
SASRSYNEQF
>TRBV20-1
SASGTSGRAVDTQY
>TRBV5-1
ASSSRGQGPTGELF
>TRBV24-1
ATSALPDRGGITSTDTQY
>TRBV6-2/TRBV6-3
ASMGQIAGDKY
>TRBV27
ASSSQGGETYEQY
>TRBV28
ASSFIGFRDEQY
>TRBV20-1
SARGQGHTEAF
>TRBV9
ASSYRDTSLNEQF
>TRBV7-2
ASSTRLAGGRDTQY
>TRBV7-2
ASSQDRDSHGYT
>TRBV24-1
ATSSDRDEQF
>TRBV12-3/TRBV12-4
ASSIPAQTGELF
>TRBV7-2
ASSRDLNEQF
>TRBV2
ASSELKYNEQF
>TRBV27
ASRDRDSSGAYEQY